These 27 T cell receptor beta chains came from one sample sequenced in a study of blood T cell repertoires in COVID-19. Some clones are missing from TCRdb's copy, which holds only in-frame ones; the method was immunoSEQ multiplex PCR. This sample carries 130,000 to 150,000 clones, around 89% of them seen once, and the ten largest clones take around 1.3%. The sequenced sample was PBMCs or T cells enriched from blood (not recorded which). The source of these receptors is a young woman with acute COVID-19.

This chain connects TRBV7-2 to TRBJ2-1; TRBD1 matches at 7 bases. The CDR3 consists of 13 residues. V trimming: 1 base; J trimming: 9 bases; junction bases outside the gene matches: 3. Germline V gene data show CDR1 as SGHTA and CDR2 as FQGNSA. CDR3 sequence reads: CASSLEGAGEQFF. In DNA form, the CDR3 reads TGTGCCAGCAGCTTAGAGGGGGCGGGTGAGCAGTTCTTC.

The rearrangement links TRBV7-2 to TRBJ2-4, with a possible D match to TRBD2 (6 bases). Trimming stripped 5 bases from V and 5 bases from J, with 13 bases between. The CDR3 extends over 14 amino acids. CDR1 SGHTA and CDR2 FQGNSA come from the germline V gene. CDR3 amino acids: CASSPPGLQNIQYF. The CDR3 bases are TGTGCCAGCAGCCCACCGGGACTTCAAAACATTCAGTACTTC.

V usage is TRBV11-1 and J usage is TRBJ2-5; maybe TRBD1 (5 bases). V lost 8 bases and J 0 bases, leaving 13 bases between the germline ends. This CDR3 spans 14 amino acids. Germline assignment: CDR1 SGHAT and CDR2 FQDESV (reference sequence). The CDR3 spells CASSKGPNQETQYF. As DNA, the CDR3 is TGTGCCAGCTCCAAGGGGCCGAACCAAGAGACCCAGTACTTC. Supplemented by reference TRBV11-1 and TRBJ2-5, the full variable domain reads EAEVAQSPRYKITEKSQAVAFWCDPISGHATLYWYRQILGQGPELLVQFQDESVVDDSQLPKDRFSAERLKGVDSTLKIQPAELGDSAMYLCASSKGPNQETQYFGPGTRLLVL.

The chain couples TRBV7-2 to TRBJ1-5; D not resolved. This CDR3 comprises 13 residues. CDR1 and CDR2 (germline): SGHTA, FQGNSA. The V gene lost 1 base and the J gene lost 6 bases, with 7 bases spanning the gap. CDR3 sequence (DNA): TGTGCCAGCAGCTTAGACCAGGTTCAGCCCCAGCATTTT. This codes for CASSLDQVQPQHF.

The V call is TRBV19, the J call TRBJ1-5; D gene unclear. This CDR3 is built from 12 residues. Trimming cost V 4 bases and J 5 bases, with 6 bases left between them. Germline V gives CDR1 LNHDA, CDR2 SQIVND (reference sequence). CDR3 sequence (DNA): TGTGCCAGTAGTAAAGCGGATCAGCCCCAGCATTTT. Residues: CASSKADQPQHF.

V gene TRBV28 combines with J gene TRBJ1-5, with 7 bases identical to TRBD1. Per germline, CDR1 MDHEN and CDR2 SYDVKM. V trimming: 7 bases; J trimming: 0 bases; junction bases outside the gene matches: 3. This CDR3 has 14 amino acids. The CDR3 nucleotides read TGTGCCAGCACCCCAGGGGGTAGCAATCAGCCCCAGCATTTT. Translated, it gives CASTPGGSNQPQHF.

V and J are TRBV30 and TRBJ2-1; the D gene is possibly TRBD2 (6 bases). The CDR3 spans 11 residues. Germline V gene lookup returns CDR1 GTSNPN and CDR2 SVGIG (reference sequence). The germline V and J ends were trimmed by 7 bases and 7 bases, with 11 bases remaining between them. CDR3 sequence (DNA): TGTGCCTTTCGACTAGAGAATGAGCAGTTCTTC. This translates into CAFRLENEQFF. The entire variable domain, with the rest obtained from reference TRBV30 and TRBJ2-1, is as follows: SQTIHQWPATLVQPVGSPLSLECTVEGTSNPNLYWYRQAAGRGLQLLFYSVGIGQISSEVPQNLSASRPQDRQFILSSKKLLLSDSGFYLCAFRLENEQFFGPGTRLTVL.

The chain couples TRBV20-1 to TRBJ2-2, with TRBD2 matching over 8 bases. V was clipped by 3 bases and J by 4 bases; unmatched bases: 10. Looked up from germline, CDR1 is DFQATT and CDR2 is SNEGSKA (reference sequence). The CDR3 is made up of 16 amino acids. Written as DNA, the CDR3 is TGCAGTGCTAGTATGGGGCTAGCGGGTGCCACCGGGGAGCTGTTTTTT. Amino acids: CSASMGLAGATGELFF.

This rearrangement joins TRBV6-4 to TRBJ2-2; 8 nucleotides agree with TRBD1. The CDR3 consists of 14 residues. The V gene end was trimmed by 5 bases and the J gene end by 3 bases; junction bases not matched to a gene: 2. Germline V gene data show CDR1 as MRHNA and CDR2 as SNTAGT. CDR3 residues: CASSPDRDTGELFF. The DNA of the CDR3 is TGTGCCAGCAGTCCGGACAGGGACACCGGGGAGCTGTTTTTT.

The gene calls are TRBV30 and TRBJ2-7; D gene unclear. Trimming left V 2 bases short and J 1 base short, with 6 bases between. The germline gives CDR1 GTSNPN, CDR2 SVGIG (reference sequence). The CDR3 extends over 12 amino acids. The CDR3 coding sequence is TGTGCCTGGAGTCGCGTATCCTACGAGCAGTACTTC. Translating gives CAWSRVSYEQYF.

This chain uses TRBV7-9 with TRBJ1-4; a weak D match, TRBD1 (5 bases). Looked up from germline, CDR1 is SEHNR and CDR2 is FQNEAQ (reference sequence). V lost 9 bases and J lost 10, with 18 bases in between. The CDR3 is 13 amino acids. CDR3: CASLSQGYGKLFF. CDR3 nucleotide sequence: TGTGCCAGTTTATCCCAGGGATACGGAAAACTGTTTTTT.

The V call is TRBV28, the J call TRBJ1-2, with D possibly matching TRBD1 (6 bases). The CDR3 runs 14 residues. V lost 3 bases to trimming and J lost 8 bases, with 16 bases between them. CDR1 and CDR2 from the germline V gene are MDHEN and SYDVKM. CDR3 coding DNA: TGTGCCAGCAGTTTTGAGGGGGAAGGGTACGGCTACACCTTC. The encoded protein is CASSFEGEGYGYTF.

The J gene is TRBJ1-5, the V gene TRBV4-3; D remains unclear. Per germline, CDR1 LGHNA and CDR2 YSLEER. The CDR3 covers 16 residues. V was pared by 0 bases and J by 0 bases, with 9 bases between. DNA for the CDR3: TGCGCCAGCAGCCAAGATTGGGCAGGTAGCAATCAGCCCCAGCATTTT. This sequence encodes CASSQDWAGSNQPQHF.

This sequence joins TRBV4-3 and TRBJ1-2, with 7 bases lining up with TRBD1. CDR1 and CDR2 from the germline V gene are LGHNA and YSLEER. After removal of 1 base from V and 3 bases from J, the junction contained 14 bases not matched to a gene. This CDR3 contains 18 residues. This CDR3 reads CASSQGVPGTVFDYGYTF. The CDR3 nucleotides are TGCGCCAGCAGCCAAGGGGTACCAGGGACAGTTTTTGACTATGGCTACACCTTC.

The chain recombines TRBV30 with TRBJ1-2, with D possibly being TRBD1 (5 bases). Germline loops: CDR1 GTSNPN, CDR2 SVGIG (reference sequence). The CDR3 covers 14 residues. V was trimmed by 4 bases and J by 6 bases, leaving 18 bases between them. Written as DNA, the CDR3 is TGTGCCTGGAACTTTTTTTCGGTAGGGGATGGCTACACCTTC. This translates into CAWNFFSVGDGYTF.

This clone was seen a single time. Distinct nucleotide sequences in the sample also encode this CDR3. The rearrangement uses TRBV3-1 (or the pseudogene TRBV3-2) and TRBJ2-5; 8 bases are shared with TRBD1. The germline V gene encodes CDR1 LGHDT and CDR2 YNNKEL (reference sequence). Germline trimming cut 4 bases from V and 5 bases from J; bases unmatched to any gene: 3. The CDR3 is 13 residues long. CDR3 nucleotides: TGTGCCAGCAGCCTGGACAGGGAGGAGACCCAGTACTTC. Protein product: CASSLDREETQYF.

The chain links TRBV4-3 to TRBJ2-1, with 9 bases matching TRBD2. Per germline, CDR1 LGHNA and CDR2 YSLEER. The V segment lost 0 bases and the J segment 7 bases; nucleotides outside the gene matches: 16. The CDR3 covers 19 residues. CDR3: CASSQDPPTRAGGVNEQFF. The CDR3 bases are TGCGCCAGCAGCCAAGACCCACCGACACGAGCGGGAGGTGTGAATGAGCAGTTCTTC.

The CDR3 protein is CSVQGGGNQPQHF. The CDR3 DNA follows: TGCAGCGTTCAAGGGGGGGGAAATCAGCCCCAGCATTTT. This sequence joins TRBV29-1 and TRBJ1-5, with a tentative D call TRBD1 (6 bases). The length of the CDR3 is 13 residues. Trimming took off 5 bases at V and 4 bases at J, with 12 bases between the two ends. Looked up from germline, CDR1 is SQVTM and CDR2 is ANQGSEA.

The chain combines TRBV28 with TRBJ2-5; possibly TRBD1 for D (6 bases). The CDR3 extends over 16 amino acids. The V end lost 5 bases, the J end lost 5 bases, and 21 bases lay between the germline ends. CDR1 is MDHEN, CDR2 SYDVKM, per germline. The CDR3 sequence: CASSIVGQGILETQYF. The CDR3 region has the DNA TGTGCCAGCAGTATCGTAGGGCAGGGGATTCTGGAGACCCAGTACTTC.

The CDR3 nucleotides read TGCGCCAGCAGCCCCAGGACTAGCGCGAGCACAGATACGCAGTATTTT. This gives the protein CASSPRTSASTDTQYF. V is TRBV4-3 and J is TRBJ2-3; 9 bases agree with TRBD2. The germline gives CDR1 LGHNA, CDR2 YSLEER. The CDR3 loop spans 16 amino acids. The J segment lost 0 bases and the V segment lost 4 bases, leaving 5 bases of the junction unmatched.

This clone has a single count. The chain couples TRBV5-1 to TRBJ2-7, with TRBD2 matching over 8 bases. The germline V gene has CDR1 SGHRS and CDR2 YFSETQ. This CDR3 has 17 amino acids. Trimming removed 2 bases from V and 1 base from J; junction bases left unmatched: 11. CDR3 amino acids: CASSFTYRREDSYEQYF. In DNA, the CDR3 is TGCGCCAGCAGCTTTACGTACCGGCGGGAGGATTCCTACGAGCAGTACTTC.

This chain uses TRBV25-1 with TRBJ1-6; 7 bases fit TRBD1. Germline CDR1 and CDR2: MGHDK and SYGVNS. The CDR3 loop spans 16 amino acids. The junction had 7 bases not matched to a gene; V was cut back by 1 base and J by 7 bases. The CDR3 region has the DNA TGTGCCAGCAGTGAATTAAGGGGACAGACGAATTCACCCCTCCACTTT. It is translated as CASSELRGQTNSPLHF.

V gene TRBV12-3 or TRBV12-4 combines with J gene TRBJ2-6; no clear D gene. The CDR3 has 13 residues. Trimming took off 6 bases at V and 3 bases at J, with 6 bases between the two ends. The CDR3 DNA sequence: TGTGCCAGCAGGTTCGTTGGGGCCAACGTCCTGACTTTC. Its translation: CASRFVGANVLTF.

The chain links TRBV9 to TRBJ2-7, with 7 bases identical to TRBD2. The length of the CDR3 is 14 residues. Germline V gives CDR1 SGDLS, CDR2 YYNGEE. J was trimmed by 0 bases and V by 4 bases; bases with no gene match: 4. The chain's CDR3 is CASSLLAASYEQYF. In nucleotides, the CDR3 is TGTGCCAGCAGCCTCCTAGCGGCCTCCTACGAGCAGTACTTC.

The rearrangement links TRBV15 to TRBJ2-7; D is perhaps TRBD2 (5 bases). The V gene lost 5 bases and the J gene lost 6 bases, with 11 bases spanning the gap. Germline CDR1 reads LNHNV; CDR2 reads YYDKDF (reference sequence). The CDR3 sequence is 12 residues long. The CDR3: CATSPRVGEQYF. The CDR3 DNA sequence: TGTGCCACCAGCCCGCGGGTCGGCGAGCAGTACTTC.

The chain recombines TRBV9 with TRBJ1-2; a weak D match, TRBD1 (6 bases). This CDR3 is 15 amino acids long. Germline V gene data show CDR1 as SGDLS and CDR2 as YYNGEE. V lost 4 bases and J 5 bases, leaving 18 bases between the germline ends. CDR3 sequence reads: CASSPGHSATYGYTF. The CDR3 DNA is TGTGCCAGCAGCCCGGGACACTCGGCGACTTATGGCTACACCTTC. Complete variable domain (other parts from reference TRBV9 and TRBJ1-2): DSGVTQTPKHLITATGQRVTLRCSPRSGDLSVYWYQQSLDQGLQFLIQYYNGEERAKGNILERFSAQQFPDLHSELNLSSLELGDSALYFCASSPGHSATYGYTFGSGTRLTVV.

The V and J genes are TRBV7-8 and TRBJ2-1; TRBD2 matches at 9 bases. Per the germline V gene, CDR1 is SGHVS and CDR2 is FQNEAQ. J lost 5 bases, V lost 1 base, and 21 bases had no gene match. The CDR3 loop spans 21 amino acids. CDR3 region: CASSLGADGGLAGGPDNEQFF. CDR3 DNA sequence: TGTGCCAGCAGCTTAGGGGCAGACGGTGGACTTGCGGGAGGGCCGGACAATGAGCAGTTCTTC.